The 16 T cell receptor beta chains below come from one sample, sequenced in a study of CD8+CD57+ T cells in acquired aplastic anemia. Genomic DNA provided the template from which TCR beta VDJ and CDR3 profiles were obtained. TCRdb fed the reads into MiXCR, producing one record per CDR3 protein. Of fewer than 300,000 distinct CDR3 sequences listed, roughly 82% were seen once; the top ten hold approximately 40%. The patients chosen for sequencing had shown expansion of CD8+CD57+ cells (detected by flow cytometry). The sample consisted of sorted CD4+, CD8+, or CD8+CD57+ T cells (not recorded which) from PBMCs. The receptors originated from a human donor with aplastic anemia.

This chain uses TRBV5-4 with TRBJ1-1; D remains ambiguous. This CDR3 comprises 17 residues. Germline V gene lookup returns CDR1 SGHNT and CDR2 YYREEE (reference sequence). Trimming shortened V by 4 bases and J by 0 bases, and 19 bases separated the two germline ends. This CDR3 reads CASSVEADPLVNTEAFF. CDR3 nucleotides: TGTGCCAGCAGCGTGGAGGCGGATCCCCTGGTGAACACTGAAGCTTTCTTT.

Notes on this clonotype: Mismatch with germline at one junction end may stem from a read error. The chain carries TRBV15 and TRBJ1-1; D remains unclear. CDR1 LNHNV and CDR2 YYDKDF come from the germline V gene (reference sequence). The CDR3 has 14 amino acids. The CDR3 loop reads CATSGGSEQETPYF. The CDR3 region has the DNA TGTGCCACCAGCGGAGGCAGCGAGCAAGAGACCCCTTACTTT.

Points on this clonotype: One junction end does not reproduce the germline sequence, and a read error may be involved. The rearrangement uses TRBV15 and TRBJ2-5; tentatively, D is TRBD1 or TRBD2 (5 bases each). Per the germline V gene, CDR1 is LNHNV and CDR2 is YYDKDF (reference sequence). This CDR3 is 14 amino acids long. Here the CDR3 reads CASSGAREQQTQGF. For the CDR3, the DNA is TGTGCCAGCAGCGGAGCCAGGGAGCAACAGACCCAGGGCTTC.

Concerning this clonotype itself: One end of the junction fails to match germline, which may point to a read error. The chain uses TRBV11-1 and TRBJ2-5; 7 bases agree with TRBD1. Germline CDR1 reads SGHAT; CDR2 reads FQDESV (reference sequence). CDR3 length equals 14 residues. CDR3 sequence reads: CATSLGDRQETQYF. DNA of the CDR3: TGTGCCACCAGCTTAGGGGACAGACAAGAGACCCAGTACTTC.

This sequence joins TRBV11-3 and TRBJ1-2, with TRBD1 matching 10 bases. CDR3 length: 13 amino acids. The germline V gene encodes CDR1 SGHNT and CDR2 YENEEA. V shed 5 bases and J 7 bases; nucleotides not matched to a gene: 4. The CDR3 is CASSNGQGGGYTF. DNA of the CDR3: TGTGCCAGCAGCAATGGACAGGGGGGTGGCTACACCTTC. Filled out from reference TRBV11-3 and TRBJ1-2, the complete variable domain reads EAGVVQSPRYKIIEKKQPVAFWCNPISGHNTLYWYLQNLGQGPELLIRYENEEAVDDSQLPKDRFSAERLKGVDSTLKIQPAELGDSAVYLCASSNGQGGGYTFGSGTRLTVV.

Comment on this clonotype: One junction end does not reproduce the germline sequence, and a read error may be involved. V and J are TRBV5-8 and TRBJ2-5; TRBD2 is a possible D gene (5 bases). CDR1 is SGHTS and CDR2 is YDEGEE in the germline V gene. The length of the CDR3 is 14 residues. The CDR3 loop reads CASGPRTLEETQYF. In nucleotides, the CDR3 is TGCGCCAGCGGCCCGAGGACGTTGGAAGAGACCCAGTACTTC.

The chain has TRBV9 and TRBJ2-3, with D possibly matching TRBD2 (5 bases). The CDR3 totals 13 residues. CDR1 is SGDLS, CDR2 YYNGEE, per germline. V was shortened by 7 bases and J by 11 bases, with 20 bases between the two germline ends. The CDR3: CASGDVSTGEQYF. CDR3 nucleotides: TGTGCCAGCGGCGACGTTAGTACCGGGGAGCAGTATTTT.

This sequence joins TRBV5-6 and TRBJ2-3, with D unclear. The CDR3 loop spans 13 amino acids. CDR1 is SGHDT and CDR2 is YYEEEE in the germline V gene. The V gene lost 2 bases and the J gene lost 4 bases, with 8 bases spanning the gap. The CDR3 DNA follows: TGTGCCAGCAGCTTCGAGAGCGCAGATACGCAGTATTTT. This codes for CASSFESADTQYF.

The chain carries TRBV7-3 and TRBJ2-7; weak D call: TRBD2 (6 bases). Germline V lookup: CDR1 SGHTA, CDR2 FQGTGA. The CDR3 spans 18 residues. Trimming pared 5 bases from V and 4 bases from J, leaving 27 bases between. CDR3: CASSISGGGIDPQYEQYV. The CDR3 bases are TGTGCCAGCAGCATCAGCGGAGGCGGGATAGATCCGCAGTACGAGCAGTACGTC.

A note on this clonotype: Lacking the conserved final phenylalanine or tryptophan, this CDR3 likely reflects a read error. The DNA is omitted, as the CDR3 cannot be located on it reliably, and the CDR3 follows TCRdb's listing. The rearrangement joins TRBV7-2 to TRBJ2-3; the listed D gene, TRBD2, was not tested against the DNA. 13 amino acids form the CDR3, both terminal residues included. The germline gives CDR1 SGHTA, CDR2 FQGNSA. The CDR3 sequence: CASSFAGSPATHY.

The rearrangement uses TRBV6-5 and TRBJ2-3, with D perhaps being TRBD1 or TRBD2 (6 bases each). CDR1 and CDR2 from the germline V gene are MNHEY and SVGAGI. This CDR3 is 14 amino acids long. Trimming stripped 5 bases from V and 2 bases from J, with 11 bases between. DNA of the CDR3: TGTGCCAGCAGTGACGGGGGCATCACAGATACGCAGTATTTT. Amino acid sequence: CASSDGGITDTQYF.

A single count supports this clonotype. The chain recombines TRBV9 with TRBJ2-3, with D hard to call. The CDR3 runs to 14 residues. Germline V gives CDR1 SGDLS, CDR2 YYNGEE. The V and J ends lost 0 bases and 6 bases respectively, with 11 bases between them. In DNA, the CDR3 is TGTGCCAGCAGCGTAGCGGCAGCCCCCGATACGCAGTATTTT. The encoded protein is CASSVAAAPDTQYF.

Worth noting for this clonotype: A read error may be the cause here, since a much bigger clone is one base away. The V gene is TRBV7-8, the J gene TRBJ2-7; D remains unclear. Germline V gives CDR1 SGHVS, CDR2 FQNEAQ. Trimming removed 0 bases at V and 4 bases at J, with 22 bases between. This CDR3 region has 18 residues. The CDR3 reads CASSLAEGPDAQYYEQYV. CDR3 DNA: TGTGCCAGCAGCTTAGCGGAAGGCCCCGATGCGCAGTATTACGAGCAGTACGTC.

The chain carries TRBV7-2 and TRBJ2-1; 10 nucleotides agree with TRBD2. The CDR3 spans 16 residues. CDR1 is SGHTA, CDR2 FQGNSA, per germline. Trimming removed 2 bases from V and 11 bases from J; junction bases left unmatched: 12. In DNA form, the CDR3 reads TGTGCCAGCAGCTTAACTAGAAGCGGGGGGGGCGATCAGCAGTTCTTC. Its protein product is CASSLTRSGGGDQQFF.

A remark on this clonotype: The junction shows a germline mismatch at one end, possibly a read error. The chain employs TRBV7-2 and TRBJ2-5; possible D gene TRBD2, 5 bases. The CDR3 runs 14 residues. Germline loops: CDR1 SGHTA, CDR2 FQGNSA. The CDR3 loop is CASTLVGGEQSQYF. The CDR3, as DNA: TGCGCCAGCACCTTAGTAGGAGGCGAGCAGTCCCAGTACTTC.

With regard to this clonotype: An end of the junction differs from the germline gene, which may be a read error. J is TRBJ1-2 and V is TRBV2; D is uncertain. The CDR3 runs to 13 residues. Germline loops: CDR1 SNHLY, CDR2 FYNNEI. Written as DNA, the CDR3 is TGTGCCAGCAGGGACGGCGGCGCAGGTGGCCACACCTTC. This codes for CASRDGGAGGHTF.